Listed here are 18 T cell receptor beta chains from one sample, sequenced in a study of cytomegalovirus exposure and HLA in healthy donors. Primers for the PCR totalled 60 Vbeta and 13 Jbeta. Clones were read by immunoSEQ multiplex PCR, and TCRdb kept only the in-frame ones, dropping some. This table holds 90,000 to 100,000 clones, over 55% found once. The sample taken for sequencing was PBMCs. The receptors here all came from a boy between 10 and 17 years old in good health and CMV-seropositive.

The chain joins TRBV4-1 to TRBJ2-7, with 7 bases matching TRBD1. This CDR3 is 16 amino acids long. CDR1 is MGHRA, CDR2 YSYEKL, per germline. Losses at the gene ends were 0 bases for V and 2 bases for J; bases not matched to a gene: 7. CDR3 sequence reads: CASSQEGTVQTYEQYF. Written as DNA, the CDR3 is TGCGCCAGCAGCCAAGAGGGGACAGTCCAAACCTACGAGCAGTACTTC.

This chain joins TRBV6-4 and TRBJ1-5, with 7 bases identical to TRBD1. The V gene's germline CDR1 is MRHNA and CDR2 SNTAGT. Losses at the gene ends were 10 bases for V and 0 bases for J; bases not matched to a gene: 15. This CDR3 spans 17 amino acids. The CDR3 protein is CANPRDGTAYSNQPQHF. In nucleotides, the CDR3 is TGTGCCAATCCTCGGGACGGGACAGCTTATAGCAATCAGCCCCAGCATTTT.

Only a few counts were recorded for this clone. This chain links TRBV19 with TRBJ1-1; D remains unclear. The CDR3 totals 14 residues. Per germline, CDR1 LNHDA and CDR2 SQIVND (reference sequence). Trimming took 4 bases from V and 0 from J, leaving 9 bases between them. CDR3 in DNA: TGTGCCAGTAGTACCACAGTTATGAACACTGAAGCTTTCTTT. This sequence encodes CASSTTVMNTEAFF.

There are a few counts of this clone. The CDR3 spells CASSEVVTVGELFF. DNA of the CDR3: TGTGCCAGCAGTGAAGTTGTAACAGTAGGGGAGCTGTTTTTT. This chain links TRBV2 with TRBJ2-2; D is unresolved. This CDR3 has 14 residues. V lost 1 base, J lost 8 bases, and 11 bases lay in between. The germline gives CDR1 SNHLY, CDR2 FYNNEI.

The chain is built from TRBV19 and TRBJ1-2, with a tentative D call TRBD1 (5 bases). The CDR3 has 15 residues. The ends were cut back, 7 bases at V and 9 bases at J, with 24 bases in the middle. Germline lookup yields CDR1 LNHDA and CDR2 SQIVND (reference sequence). The CDR3 coding sequence is TGTGCCAGTACCGCGGCAGACGTTGGAAGGGGTAGCTACACCTTC. Translated, it gives CASTAADVGRGSYTF.

V gene TRBV9 combines with J gene TRBJ2-3; D perhaps matches TRBD1 (6 bases). Trimming shortened V by 4 bases and J by 5 bases, and 8 bases separated the two germline ends. The CDR3 has 12 amino acids. CDR1 is SGDLS and CDR2 is YYNGEE in the germline V gene. The CDR3 DNA follows: TGTGCCAGCAGCATACAGGGAGATACGCAGTATTTT. Translating gives CASSIQGDTQYF. Combining the CDR3 with reference TRBV9 and TRBJ2-3 gives the whole variable domain DSGVTQTPKHLITATGQRVTLRCSPRSGDLSVYWYQQSLDQGLQFLIQYYNGEERAKGNILERFSAQQFPDLHSELNLSSLELGDSALYFCASSIQGDTQYFGPGTRLTVL.

This clone has more than one count but fewer than ten. The V gene is TRBV2, the J gene TRBJ1-2; possible D gene TRBD1, 5 bases. Germline loops: CDR1 SNHLY, CDR2 FYNNEI. V lost 4 bases, J lost 0 bases, and 9 bases lay in between. CDR3 length: 14 residues. CDR3 in DNA: TGTGCCAGCAGTGCCCGGACATCTAACTATGGCTACACCTTC. Protein: CASSARTSNYGYTF.

V is TRBV7-2 and J is TRBJ2-7; D gene uncertain. This CDR3 is built from 14 residues. CDR1 is SGHTA and CDR2 is FQGNSA in the germline V gene. The ends were cut back, 2 bases at V and 1 base at J, with 9 bases in the middle. CDR3 coding DNA: TGTGCCAGCAGCTTAACAGAAAATTCCTACGAGCAGTACTTC. This gives the protein CASSLTENSYEQYF.

This clone was seen a few times. V is TRBV6-5 and J is TRBJ2-7; TRBD2 agrees at 8 bases. CDR1 and CDR2 from the germline V gene are MNHEY and SVGAGI. CDR3 length: 15 amino acids. The V and J ends lost 4 bases and 3 bases, in that order; junction bases with no gene match: 8. The CDR3 sequence is CASSSARGDHYEQYF. The CDR3 DNA is TGTGCCAGCAGTTCAGCGCGGGGGGACCACTACGAGCAGTACTTC.

The chain joins TRBV7-9 to TRBJ2-5, with 10 nucleotides matching TRBD1. CDR3 length equals 15 residues. V was pared by 4 bases and J by 1 base, with 3 bases of the junction left unmatched. Germline-derived CDR1 and CDR2 are SEHNR and FQNEAQ (reference sequence). This CDR3 reads CASSSRDRGQETQYF. Here the CDR3 DNA reads TGTGCCAGCAGCTCCCGGGACAGGGGCCAAGAGACCCAGTACTTC. Together with reference TRBV7-9 and TRBJ2-5, the CDR3 gives the full variable domain: DTGVSQNPRHKITKRGQNVTFRCDPISEHNRLYWYRQTLGQGPEFLTYFQNEAQLEKSRLLSDRFSAERPKGSFSTLEIQRTEQGDSAMYLCASSSRDRGQETQYFGPGTRLLVL.

The chain combines TRBV25-1 with TRBJ1-1; D unresolved. V was clipped by 10 bases and J by 3 bases, with 6 bases between them. The length of the CDR3 is 10 residues. Germline V gene lookup returns CDR1 MGHDK and CDR2 SYGVNS. The CDR3 nucleotides are TGTGCCACAGCGGACACTGAAGCTTTCTTT. This codes for CATADTEAFF. The full variable domain, rest sourced from reference TRBV25-1 and TRBJ1-1, is EADIYQTPRYLVIGTGKKITLECSQTMGHDKMYWYQQDPGMELHLIHYSYGVNSTEKGDLSSESTVSRIRTEHFPLTLESARPSHTSQYLCATADTEAFFGQGTRLTVV.

The chain recombines TRBV15 with TRBJ2-7; D perhaps matches TRBD2 (5 bases). V gave up 3 bases and J gave up 0 bases, with 12 bases separating them. Per the germline V gene, CDR1 is LNHNV and CDR2 is YYDKDF (reference sequence). The CDR3 is 15 residues long. In DNA form, the CDR3 reads TGTGCCACCAGCAGGGCCGGGGTTAGCTCCTACGAGCAGTACTTC. It encodes CATSRAGVSSYEQYF.

The chain employs TRBV18 and TRBJ1-2; D is unclear. The CDR3 has 16 residues. Trimming removed 4 bases at V and 4 bases at J, with 19 bases between. Germline CDR1 and CDR2: KGHSH and LQKENI. CDR3 residues: CASSRGRVEVVYGYTF. As DNA, the CDR3 is TGTGCCAGCTCACGCGGGCGGGTTGAGGTCGTCTATGGCTACACCTTC.

The sample holds one count of this clone. The V call is TRBV6-1, the J call TRBJ2-7; 7 positions match TRBD1. This CDR3 region has 11 residues. Germline assignment: CDR1 MNHNS and CDR2 SASEGT. V lost 6 bases, J lost 12 bases, and 8 bases stayed unmatched. CDR3 in DNA: TGTGCCAGCAGAGCCTTGACAGGGATGTACTTC. The encoded protein is CASRALTGMYF.

This clone was observed a few times. In nucleotides, the CDR3 is TGTGCCAGCAGTGAACACCGGGAGCACCAGCATTTT. Its translation: CASSEHREHQHF. This sequence joins TRBV6-1 and TRBJ1-5; unclear D gene. This CDR3 has 12 residues. In germline, CDR1 is MNHNS, CDR2 SASEGT. V was cut by 2 bases and J by 12 bases, with 11 bases left in between.

This clone has just one count. The chain couples TRBV6-5 to TRBJ2-3; TRBD2 matches 12 bases. The CDR3 contains 15 residues. Germline trimming cut 4 bases from V and 3 bases from J; bases unmatched to any gene: 2. Germline V lookup: CDR1 MNHEY, CDR2 SVGAGI. This CDR3 is CASSSSGGATDTQYF. In nucleotides, the CDR3 is TGTGCCAGCAGTTCTAGCGGGGGGGCGACAGATACGCAGTATTTT.

This chain links TRBV2 with TRBJ1-1, with D possibly TRBD1 on 5 matching bases. V lost 2 bases, J lost 1 base, and 5 bases lay in between. The germline CDR1 and CDR2 sequences are SNHLY and FYNNEI. The CDR3 sequence is 13 residues long. CDR3 DNA sequence: TGTGCCAGCAGTGAACAGGGGAACACTGAAGCTTTCTTT. Residues: CASSEQGNTEAFF. The variable domain in full, completed from reference TRBV2 and TRBJ1-1, reads EPEVTQTPSHQVTQMGQEVILRCVPISNHLYFYWYRQILGQKVEFLVSFYNNEISEKSEIFDDQFSVERPDGSNFTLKIRSTKLEDSAMYFCASSEQGNTEAFFGQGTRLTVV.

With regard to this clone: One end of the junction is discordant with germline, which a read error may explain. The chain couples TRBV7-9 to TRBJ1-1; tentative D call: TRBD1 (6 bases). Germline V gene sequence: CDR1 SEHNR, CDR2 FQNEAQ (reference sequence). There are 12 residues in the CDR3. CDR3 sequence reads: CASSSKGGDINF. CDR3 nucleotides: TGTGCCAGCAGCTCCAAAGGGGGGGATATCAACTTT.